This T cell receptor (beta chain) was sequenced in a study of PD-1 blockade in classical Hodgkin lymphoma. Study observations and caveats: By C4D1, diversity of CD4+ TCRs had risen significantly, whereas that of CD8+ TCRs had not.

Germline assignment: CDR1 MNHEY and CDR2 SVGAGI. The CDR3 has 15 amino acids. V was cut by 2 bases and J by 1 base, with 9 bases left in between. Notes on this clone: Its antigen is undetermined.

The time point is: cycle 4 day 1 (C4D1), after six to seven weeks of nivolumab. Each of the patients experienced relapse following autologous stem cell transplantation, and their brentuximab vedotin exposure differed. Sequencing was performed with immunoSEQ multiplex PCR; in TCRdb, only in-frame clones are kept and a portion is missing. The sample shows approximately 100,000 clones, 83% of them seen only once. The gene calls are TRBV6-5 and TRBJ2-1, with unresolved D. The sample consisted of peripheral blood mononuclear cells (PBMCs), taken before the fourth cycle of nivolumab. This TCR was sampled from a human donor with classical Hodgkin lymphoma. In DNA, the CDR3 is TGTGCCAGCAGTTACCCCCGGGCATCCTACAATGAGCAGTTCTTC. The encoded protein is CASSYPRASYNEQFF.